The 12 T cell receptor beta chains below come from one sample, sequenced in a study of blood T cell repertoires in COVID-19. Sequencing was performed with immunoSEQ multiplex PCR; in TCRdb, only in-frame clones are kept and a portion is missing. This sample has about 140,000 clones, with 70% to 80% found just once. What was sequenced was peripheral blood. These receptors were obtained from a man in his fifties with acute or convalescent COVID-19.

This sequence joins TRBV11-2 and TRBJ1-1; D is possibly TRBD1 (5 bases). Looked up from germline, CDR1 is SGHAT and CDR2 is FQNNGV. V was shortened by 2 bases and J by 5 bases, with 18 bases between the two germline ends. CDR3 size: 16 residues. CDR3 DNA sequence: TGTGCCAGCAGCTTATGGGGCTTGGGAGGGGAAACTGAAGCTTTCTTT. It specifies CASSLWGLGGETEAFF. Full variable domain (remainder filled in from reference TRBV11-2 and TRBJ1-1): EAGVAQSPRYKIIEKRQSVAFWCNPISGHATLYWYQQILGQGPKLLIQFQNNGVVDDSQLPKDRFSAERLKGVDSTLKIQPAKLEDSAVYLCASSLWGLGGETEAFFGQGTRLTVV.

The genes are TRBV11-2 and TRBJ1-1, with D tentatively TRBD1 (5 bases). The CDR3 length is 15 residues. Germline V gene sequence: CDR1 SGHAT, CDR2 FQNNGV. Trimming pared 4 bases from V and 2 bases from J, leaving 14 bases between. In DNA, the CDR3 is TGTGCCAGCAGCTCTTCAGGGTTACTTAACACTGAAGCTTTCTTT. Amino acid sequence: CASSSSGLLNTEAFF.

In its sample, this clone was seen a few times. V gene TRBV28 combines with J gene TRBJ2-6; D uncertain. CDR3 length: 14 residues. Trimming removed 2 bases at V and 1 base at J, with 3 bases between. The germline gives CDR1 MDHEN, CDR2 SYDVKM. CDR3 residues: CASSLRSGANVLTF. The DNA of the CDR3 is TGTGCCAGCAGTTTACGGTCTGGGGCCAACGTCCTGACTTTC.

CDR3 amino acids: CSASPGQLEETQYF. CDR3 in DNA: TGCAGTGCTAGTCCGGGACAGCTGGAGGAGACCCAGTACTTC. The chain joins TRBV20-1 to TRBJ2-5; 7 bases are shared with TRBD1. Germline lookup yields CDR1 DFQATT and CDR2 SNEGSKA (reference sequence). The CDR3 totals 14 residues. Trimming cost V 3 bases and J 5 bases; bases outside gene matches: 9.

The rearrangement links TRBV12-3 or TRBV12-4 to TRBJ2-1, with a possible D match to TRBD2 (6 bases). The V end was cut by 6 bases, the J end by 12 bases, with 15 bases between. The CDR3 contains 12 residues. The CDR3 DNA reads TGTGCCAGCAGCGTTGTCCGGGGGACGCAGTTCTTC. This translates into CASSVVRGTQFF.

A single count supports this clone. The gene calls are TRBV7-8 and TRBJ2-2; D is ambiguous. CDR1 and CDR2 from the germline V gene are SGHVS and FQNEAQ. The CDR3 consists of 15 residues. Trimming stripped 1 base from V and 4 bases from J, with 10 bases between. The CDR3 spells CASSLVGQATGELFF. The CDR3 DNA sequence: TGTGCCAGCAGCTTAGTAGGCCAGGCCACCGGGGAGCTGTTTTTT.

V gene TRBV6-5 combines with J gene TRBJ1-2, with TRBD1 matching 8 bases. J lost 12 bases, V lost 4 bases, and 13 bases had no gene match. The germline V gene has CDR1 MNHEY and CDR2 SVGAGI. The CDR3 loop spans 14 amino acids. The chain's CDR3 is CASSSAWDRSGHTF. The CDR3, as DNA: TGTGCCAGCAGTTCTGCCTGGGACAGGTCGGGCCACACCTTC.

The chain employs TRBV4-1 and TRBJ2-7, with 8 bases matching TRBD2. This CDR3 has 13 residues. Germline values: CDR1 MGHRA, CDR2 YSYEKL. V was pared by 7 bases and J by 6 bases, with 8 bases of the junction left unmatched. CDR3 amino acids: CASKMVGGAEQYF. CDR3 DNA: TGCGCCAGCAAAATGGTCGGGGGGGCCGAGCAGTACTTC.

The chain couples TRBV9 to TRBJ2-1, with TRBD2 matching 9 bases. V lost 0 bases, J lost 4 bases, and 2 bases stayed unmatched. The CDR3 totals 15 residues. Germline lookup yields CDR1 SGDLS and CDR2 YYNGEE. This CDR3 reads CASSVGGGGYNEQFF. The CDR3 DNA reads as TGTGCCAGCAGCGTAGGCGGGGGGGGATACAATGAGCAGTTCTTC.

The rearrangement uses TRBV27 and TRBJ2-1; TRBD2 matches at 7 bases. Germline trimming cut 6 bases from V and 3 bases from J; bases unmatched to any gene: 14. Germline CDR1 is MNHEY and CDR2 is SMNVEV (reference sequence). The CDR3 has 17 residues. CDR3 loop: CASRLSPPGLHYNEQFF. The CDR3 coding sequence is TGTGCCAGCAGACTTTCCCCACCGGGACTACACTACAATGAGCAGTTCTTC.

This clone came up a few times. The chain uses TRBV10-3 and TRBJ2-7; D remains ambiguous. The germline V and J ends were trimmed by 6 bases and 2 bases, with 8 bases remaining between them. CDR1 and CDR2 from the germline V gene are ENHRY and SYGVKD. This CDR3 spans 12 amino acids. The CDR3 reads CAISPDTYEQYV. CDR3 in DNA: TGTGCCATCAGCCCCGACACCTACGAGCAGTACGTC.

The rearrangement joins TRBV27 to TRBJ2-1, with 9 bases fitting TRBD2. CDR3 length: 15 residues. The V segment lost 1 base and the J segment 7 bases; nucleotides outside the gene matches: 5. Germline CDR1 reads MNHEY; CDR2 reads SMNVEV (reference sequence). The CDR3 DNA reads TGTGCCAGCAGTTTATGGCGGGGGGGCCAGAATGAGCAGTTCTTC. Amino acid sequence: CASSLWRGGQNEQFF.